Sequencing of this T cell receptor beta chain was carried out in a study of shared clonotypes between healthy human individuals. Study results and limitations: Non-shared clonotypes showed lower generation probabilities than clonotypes common to all four donors.

The CDR3 has 15 residues. The V gene's germline CDR1 is MNHEY and CDR2 SMNVEV (reference sequence). Losses at the gene ends were 6 bases for V and 3 bases for J; bases not matched to a gene: 11. Only Caucasian adults living in Nashville, Tennessee served as donors. Sequencing used immunoSEQ multiplex PCR; TCRdb keeps in-frame clones, though not all of them. The table includes some 900,000 clones, more than 75% detected once. This clone was observed at least ten times. Its antigen is not identified. Sequencing was done on a sample of memory CD4+ T cells sorted from blood. Subset meaning: CD45RA-negative fraction. The chain joins TRBV27 to TRBJ2-7; 7 nucleotides align to TRBD2. The receptor was isolated from a young man in good health. The CDR3 region is CASSPAGGSFYEQYF. The CDR3 DNA reads TGTGCCAGCAGCCCCGCCGGCGGGAGTTTCTACGAGCAGTACTTC.